This TCR beta chain came from a study of CD8+CD57+ T cells in acquired aplastic anemia (dated by TCRdb to 2017 to 2018). As for the study more broadly: DNA extracted from sorted CD4+ and CD8+ cells had a mean of around 3 ug, with a range of roughly 0.2 to 30 ug. CD8+CD57+ expansion was defined as a frequency above the mean frequency observed in healthy subjects.

Profiling of TCR beta VDJ combinations and CDR3 sequences used genomic DNA as the template. An Illumina HiSeq 2000 was the platform used for TCR repertoire sequencing. Under the source paper's analysis protocol: TRBV/TRBJ rearrangement plots, CDR3 size and DJ length profiles, and Simpson's diversity index were used to evaluate the repertoires. The most abundant DNA sequence in the deep sequencing data was taken as the immunodominant clone. CDR3 amino acid sequences were checked for sharing between subjects and were compared against published repertoires and the VDJdb database. Through fastp at Q25 and MiXCR, TCRdb rebuilt clones from the public reads, retaining in-frame beta chains. One record per CDR3 amino acid sequence lists the most common genes and DNA. TCRdb assigned the V and J calls; the authors' analysis was not used. A total of around 130,000 distinct CDR3 sequences appear in this sample, about 60% of them only once. Around 29% of the sample is in the top ten clones.

For CDR1 and CDR2, the germline V gene lists KGHDR and SFDVKD. At the junction V is shortened by 3 bases and J by 9 bases, with 5 bases in between. Measured from the cysteine to the phenylalanine, the CDR3 is 12 residues long. Only the CDR3 portion is preserved as DNA: 36 bases, with reading frame beginning at the first base. What the study reported, not specific to this receptor: No significant difference in CD8+ Simpson's diversity was found between patients and healthy controls (P=0.060). Twenty-nine CD8+ CDR3 sequences were shared between patients and controls but appeared highly expressed in patients and within their immunodominant clones.

Concerning this clonotype: Its target antigen remains unknown. One base away there is no much larger clone; base qualities are not given.

Flow cytometry had shown CD8+CD57+ cell expansion in the patients selected for sequencing. Severe acquired aplastic anemia was diagnosed in all patients according to International Study of Aplastic Anemia and Agranulocytosis and Camitta criteria. Patients had received no therapy at the time of blood sampling. The study deep-sequenced TCR repertoires of sorted CD4+ and CD8+ blood T cells from severe aplastic anemia patients and healthy subjects. Patients were enrolled under clinicaltrials.gov protocols 00001620, 01623167, 00001397, 00071045, 00081523 and 00961064 in the USA. Ficoll-Paque density gradient centrifugation was used to isolate peripheral blood mononuclear cells. Before DNA extraction, CD4+ and CD8+ T cells were sorted with FACS or magnetic beads.

Here the chain combines TRBV24-1 and TRBJ1-6, with the D gene call left open. The source material was sorted CD4+, CD8+, or CD8+CD57+ T cells (not recorded which) from PBMCs. The sequence derives from a human donor with aplastic anemia. CDR3 sequence: CATSDAGSPLHF. In nucleotides, the sequence is TGTGCCACCAGTGATGCCGGTTCACCCCTCCACTTT.